One sample yielded the 16 T cell receptor beta chains listed below, sequenced in a study of control samples from healthy donors and cancer patients. The method was immunoSEQ multiplex PCR; TCRdb's version includes in-frame clones alone and lacks a portion of them. The sample consists of some 99,000 clones, 90% of them appearing once. The sample consisted of blood. The receptors stem from a human donor in good health. The donor label of this sample is uncertain.

V usage is TRBV19 and J usage is TRBJ1-1; no firm D call. The germline V and J ends were trimmed by 8 bases and 6 bases, with 16 bases remaining between them. Germline V lookup: CDR1 LNHDA, CDR2 SQIVND (reference sequence). The CDR3 is made up of 13 amino acids. CDR3 DNA sequence: TGTGCCAGTTCCTATAGAGGGAGCGCTGAAGCTTTCTTT. This sequence encodes CASSYRGSAEAFF.

The chain uses TRBV29-1 and TRBJ1-2; 9 positions match TRBD1. Germline-derived CDR1 and CDR2 are SQVTM and ANQGSEA. J lost 6 bases, V lost 8 bases, and 10 bases had no gene match. The CDR3 has 13 residues. In DNA, the CDR3 is TGCAGCACGGGGACAGGGAGCTATAATGGCTACACCTTC. This gives the protein CSTGTGSYNGYTF. The complete variable domain, with remaining parts taken from reference TRBV29-1 and TRBJ1-2, reads SAVISQKPSRDICQRGTSLTIQCQVDSQVTMMFWYRQQPGQSLTLIATANQGSEATYESGFVIDKFPISRPNLTFSTLTVSNMSPEDSSIYLCSTGTGSYNGYTFGSGTRLTVV.

This rearrangement joins TRBV5-1 to TRBJ1-4; no definite D call. Trimming removed 0 bases from V and 5 bases from J, with 14 bases in between. Per germline, CDR1 SGHRS and CDR2 YFSETQ. The CDR3 sequence is 16 residues long. The CDR3, as DNA: TGCGCCAGCAGCTTGGCGTCGGGCCGAACGAATGAAAAACTGTTTTTT. Its translation: CASSLASGRTNEKLFF.

This chain uses TRBV30 with TRBJ2-1, with 10 bases aligning to TRBD2. Germline CDR1 and CDR2: GTSNPN and SVGIG (reference sequence). This CDR3 spans 15 amino acids. V shed 0 bases, J shed 4 bases, and the junction held 3 bases outside the gene matches. CDR3 residues: CAWSVLAGPYNEQFF. CDR3 DNA: TGTGCCTGGAGTGTACTAGCGGGGCCATACAATGAGCAGTTCTTC.

This clone was seen a handful of times. This rearrangement joins TRBV3-1 (or the pseudogene TRBV3-2) to TRBJ2-3; TRBD2 aligns across 7 bases. Germline CDR1 reads LGHDT; CDR2 reads YNNKEL (reference sequence). With V trimmed by 4 bases and J by 3 bases, 7 bases remained unmatched. This CDR3 is 15 amino acids long. The CDR3 bases are TGTGCCAGCAGCCTTCGGGGGGAAGGGACAGATACGCAGTATTTT. Protein: CASSLRGEGTDTQYF.

This sequence joins TRBV21-1 and TRBJ1-5. TRBV21-1 is a documented pseudogene. This CDR3 has 14 residues. The CDR3 sequence: CASSQGGEGQPQHF. The CDR3 region has the DNA TGTGCCAGCAGCCAGGGAGGGGAAGGGCAGCCCCAGCATTTT.

For this clone: An end of the junction differs from the germline gene, which may be a read error. The chain recombines TRBV2 with TRBJ1-5; D is unclear. CDR1 is SNHLY, CDR2 FYNNEI, per germline. The CDR3 length is 15 residues. As DNA, the CDR3 is TGTGCCACCAGTGTGGGCGGGGTAGGAAGTCAGCCCCAGCATTTT. It is translated as CATSVGGVGSQPQHF.

The V and J genes are TRBV12-2 and TRBJ2-7; TRBD1 was called by the table and not checked on the DNA. TRBV12-2 is deemed a pseudogene. This CDR3 is built from 17 residues. The CDR3 loop is CASRLRDRYVGSYEQYF. The CDR3 DNA reads TGTGCAAGTCGCTTGCGGGACAGATATGTGGGGTCCTACGAGCAGTACTTC.

This clone was detected once. One end of the junction fails to match germline, which may point to a read error. This sequence joins TRBV2 and TRBJ1-5; 8 bases are a match to TRBD1. Germline CDR1 SNHLY, CDR2 FYNNEI. This CDR3 comprises 16 residues. CDR3 DNA: TGTGCCAGCAGACCCGGACAGGGAGGGAGCAATCGGCCCCAGCATTTT. Translated, it gives CASRPGQGGSNRPQHF. Supplemented by reference TRBV2 and TRBJ1-5, the full variable domain reads EPEVTQTPSHQVTQMGQEVILRCVPISNHLYFYWYRQILGQKVEFLVSFYNNEISEKSEIFDDQFSVERPDGSNFTLKIRSTKLEDSAMYFCASRPGQGGSNRPQHFGDGTRLSIL.

The genes are TRBV7-2 and TRBJ1-1; tentatively, D is TRBD1 (5 bases). The CDR3 loop spans 13 amino acids. Germline loops: CDR1 SGHTA, CDR2 FQGNSA. V was clipped by 6 bases and J by 1 base, with 9 bases between them. Here the CDR3 reads CASRETGNTEAFF. DNA for the CDR3: TGTGCCAGCAGAGAAACAGGGAACACTGAAGCTTTCTTT.

The chain links TRBV19 to TRBJ1-5; 10 bases match TRBD1. Germline-derived CDR1 and CDR2 are LNHDA and SQIVND (reference sequence). J lost 3 bases, V lost 5 bases, and 4 bases had no gene match. The CDR3 covers 15 residues. The CDR3 region has the DNA TGTGCCAGTAGTGGGGGGACAGGGGCCAATCAGCCCCAGCATTTT. Translation gives CASSGGTGANQPQHF.

V and J are TRBV5-1 and TRBJ1-2; 7 nucleotides agree with TRBD1. This CDR3 is built from 15 residues. The J segment lost 3 bases and the V segment lost 4 bases, leaving 9 bases of the junction unmatched. Germline loops: CDR1 SGHRS, CDR2 YFSETQ. The CDR3 DNA is TGCGCCAGCAGCCCGGAAGGGACAGTATACTATGGCTACACCTTC. Translation: CASSPEGTVYYGYTF.

The chain employs TRBV12-5 and TRBJ1-3, with 7 positions matching TRBD1. This CDR3 spans 14 amino acids. J gave up 3 bases and V 6 bases, and 5 bases lay outside the gene matches. Germline V gene lookup returns CDR1 LGHNT and CDR2 FRNRAP. Here the CDR3 reads CASGTGQSGNTIYF. The CDR3 bases are TGTGCTAGTGGGACAGGGCAAAGTGGAAACACCATATATTTT.

The chain carries TRBV14 and TRBJ1-1; the D gene is possibly TRBD1 (6 bases). Germline values: CDR1 SGHDN, CDR2 FVKESK. Trimming shortened V by 4 bases and J by 8 bases, and 14 bases separated the two germline ends. CDR3 length: 13 residues. The DNA of the CDR3 is TGTGCCAGCAGCCCAGGCGGGGGCGGAGAAGCTTTCTTT. Its translation: CASSPGGGGEAFF.

The chain carries TRBV27 and TRBJ1-6, with 8 positions matching TRBD1. Germline V lookup: CDR1 MNHEY, CDR2 SMNVEV (reference sequence). The CDR3 runs to 14 residues. The trim removed 4 bases at V and 7 bases at J, leaving 3 bases unmatched. The CDR3 nucleotides are TGTGCCAGCAGTTCGGGACAGGACAATTCACCCCTCCACTTT. This codes for CASSSGQDNSPLHF.

V usage is TRBV3-1 (or the pseudogene TRBV3-2) and J usage is TRBJ2-7; D uncertain. Germline V gives CDR1 LGHDT, CDR2 YNNKEL (reference sequence). Trimming stripped 1 base from V and 2 bases from J, with 15 bases between. The CDR3 consists of 16 residues. The CDR3 here is CASSQVPVGAPYEQYV. CDR3 DNA sequence: TGTGCCAGCAGCCAAGTGCCTGTGGGCGCCCCCTACGAGCAGTACGTC.